The 4 T cell receptor beta chains given below trace back to one sample, sequenced in a study of post-analysis software for immune sequencing data (dated by TCRdb to between 2014 and 2016). Results and caveats for the whole study, not just this receptor: Patients showed significantly higher frequencies than controls for a few TRBV segments, among them TRBV5-6, TRBV5-1 and TRBV20-1.

For these TCRs, the target antigens are not known. The library was made by PCR. The sample was run on an Illumina HiSeq 2500. To reduce PCR and sequencing biases, unique molecular identifiers were incorporated into the TCR beta cDNA libraries. TCRdb took the public reads, trimmed them with fastp at Q25, ran MiXCR for clone calling and kept in-frame beta chains. All rows with the same CDR3 protein become a single entry with the most common DNA and genes. The sample data list 350,000 to 450,000 distinct CDR3 sequences, and 39% of these were observed just once. The ten largest clones add up to roughly 8.2% of the sample. Sample: blood. The receptors were sampled from a girl aged 2-15 years with multiple sclerosis.

The chain uses TRBV2 and TRBJ2-3, with TRBD1 identical over 11 bases. The CDR3 has 15 residues. In germline, CDR1 is SNHLY, CDR2 FYNNEI. The J segment lost 3 bases and the V segment lost 7 bases, leaving 6 bases of the junction unmatched. The CDR3 is CASKPDRGQTDTQYF. CDR3 nucleotide sequence: TGTGCCAGCAAGCCGGACAGGGGGCAGACAGATACGCAGTATTTT. Supplemented by reference TRBV2 and TRBJ2-3, the full variable domain reads EPEVTQTPSHQVTQMGQEVILRCVPISNHLYFYWYRQILGQKVEFLVSFYNNEISEKSEIFDDQFSVERPDGSNFTLKIRSTKLEDSAMYFCASKPDRGQTDTQYFGPGTRLTVL.

The chain employs TRBV7-3 and TRBJ2-1; D unclear. The CDR3 loop spans 12 amino acids. CDR1 and CDR2 from the germline V gene are SGHTA and FQGTGA. Trimming stripped 1 base from V and 4 bases from J, with 2 bases between. CDR3 residues: CASSLKYNEQFF. Here the CDR3 DNA reads TGTGCCAGCAGCTTAAAATACAATGAGCAGTTCTTC.

The V and J genes are TRBV28 and TRBJ2-1; D is uncertain. The CDR3 contains 14 residues. Germline values: CDR1 MDHEN, CDR2 SYDVKM. The V gene lost 7 bases and the J gene lost 0 bases, with 10 bases spanning the gap. CDR3: CASKGESSYNEQFF. CDR3 in DNA: TGTGCCAGCAAGGGCGAGAGCTCCTACAATGAGCAGTTCTTC.

The chain couples TRBV9 to TRBJ2-3; the D is unclear. Looked up from germline, CDR1 is SGDLS and CDR2 is YYNGEE. The CDR3 loop spans 14 amino acids. V shed 1 base and J shed 0 bases, with 6 bases lying between them. The CDR3 DNA is TGTGCCAGCAGCGTACTCCAAAGCACAGATACGCAGTATTTT. It encodes CASSVLQSTDTQYF.